This T cell receptor (beta chain) was captured in a study of shared clonotypes between healthy human individuals. Produced via immunoSEQ multiplex PCR; TCRdb's table is partial and in-frame only. The sample consists of under 130,000 clones, less than 75% of them appearing once. CDR1 is MDHEN, CDR2 SYDVKM, per germline. The CDR3 spans 15 residues. V was trimmed by 6 bases and J by 0 bases, leaving 13 bases between them. The J gene is TRBJ2-3, the V gene TRBV28, with a possible D match to TRBD1 (6 bases). This receptor was identified in a woman aged 25 to 39 in good health. Sequencing was performed on memory CD8+ T cells sorted from blood. Noted subset: CD45RO+ cells pooled with CCR7-negative TemRA cells. The DNA of the CDR3 is TGTGCCAGCAGACACTTTCAGGGGAGCACAGATACGCAGTATTTT. Translated: CASRHFQGSTDTQYF. Full variable domain (outside the CDR3, taken from reference TRBV28 and TRBJ2-3): DVKVTQSSRYLVKRTGEKVFLECVQDMDHENMFWYRQDPGLGLRLIYFSYDVKMKEKGDIPEGYSVSREKKERFSLILESASTNQTSMYLCASRHFQGSTDTQYFGPGTRLTVL.